The 2 T cell receptor beta chains below were found in one sample sequenced in a study of blood T cell repertoires in COVID-19. Measured with immunoSEQ multiplex PCR; TCRdb has only the in-frame clones, and not every one. The table lists more than 250,000 clones, around 87% of them singletons. Sequencing was carried out using PBMCs or T cells enriched from blood (not recorded which). These receptors were taken from a woman between 25 and 40 years old who had recovered from COVID-19.

The V call is TRBV6-5, the J call TRBJ1-1, with 8 bases that match TRBD1. The junction had 5 bases not matched to a gene; V was cut back by 7 bases and J by 1 base. Germline CDR1 is MNHEY and CDR2 is SVGAGI. The length of the CDR3 is 14 residues. The CDR3 sequence: CASTIGQGNTEAFF. CDR3 bases: TGTGCCAGCACCATCGGACAGGGGAACACTGAAGCTTTCTTT.

The chain carries TRBV2 and TRBJ2-7; 11 nucleotides line up with TRBD1. The germline V gene encodes CDR1 SNHLY and CDR2 FYNNEI. The CDR3 totals 14 residues. The V gene end was trimmed by 6 bases and the J gene end by 7 bases; junction bases not matched to a gene: 8. CDR3 nucleotide sequence: TGTGCCAGCAGGGGGGACAGGGGGATGAGGGAGCAGTACTTC. This codes for CASRGDRGMREQYF.